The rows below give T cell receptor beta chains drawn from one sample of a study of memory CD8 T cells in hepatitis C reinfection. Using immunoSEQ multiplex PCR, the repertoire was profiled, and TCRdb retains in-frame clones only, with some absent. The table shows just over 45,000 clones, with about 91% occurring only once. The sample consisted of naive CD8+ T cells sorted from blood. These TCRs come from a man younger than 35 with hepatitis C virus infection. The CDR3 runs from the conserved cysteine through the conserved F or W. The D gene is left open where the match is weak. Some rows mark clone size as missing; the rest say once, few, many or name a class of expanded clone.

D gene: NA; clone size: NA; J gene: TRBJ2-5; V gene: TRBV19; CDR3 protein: CASSVQTGDYDQYF; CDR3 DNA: TGTGCCAGTAGTGTGCAGACAGGGGACTATGACCAGTACTTC
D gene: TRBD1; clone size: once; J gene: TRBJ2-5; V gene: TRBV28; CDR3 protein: CASSSRDRLQETQYF; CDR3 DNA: TGTGCCAGCAGTTCCCGGGACAGGTTACAAGAGACCCAGTACTTC
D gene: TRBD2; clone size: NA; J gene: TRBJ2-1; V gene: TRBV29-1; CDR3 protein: CSVEAGTRYEQFF; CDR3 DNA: TGCAGCGTTGAGGCAGGGACTAGATACGAGCAGTTCTTC
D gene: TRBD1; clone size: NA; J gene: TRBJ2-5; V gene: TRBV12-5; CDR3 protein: CASAVGDSERETQYF; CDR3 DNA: TGTGCTAGTGCTGTGGGGGACAGTGAAAGGGAGACCCAGTACTTC
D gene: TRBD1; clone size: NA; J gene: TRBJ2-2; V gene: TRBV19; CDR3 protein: CASSMGSGTGGTGELFF; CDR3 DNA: TGTGCCAGTAGTATGGGGAGCGGGACAGGGGGCACCGGGGAGCTGTTTTTT
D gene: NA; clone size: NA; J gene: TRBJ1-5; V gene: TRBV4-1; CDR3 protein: CASSPRWGVGQPQHF; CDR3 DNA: TGCGCCAGCAGCCCACGGTGGGGAGTAGGTCAGCCCCAGCATTTT
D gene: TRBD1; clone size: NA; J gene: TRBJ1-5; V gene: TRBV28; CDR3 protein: CASSTDREWDQPQHF; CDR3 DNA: TGTGCCAGCAGTACGGACAGGGAATGGGATCAGCCCCAGCATTTT
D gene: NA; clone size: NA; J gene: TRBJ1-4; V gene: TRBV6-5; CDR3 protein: CASSYLKGHVEKLFF; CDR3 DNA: TGTGCCAGCAGTTACCTAAAGGGGCACGTTGAAAAACTGTTTTTT
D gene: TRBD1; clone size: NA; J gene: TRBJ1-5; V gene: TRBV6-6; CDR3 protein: CASSLRDSRIEPQHF; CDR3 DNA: TGTGCCAGCAGCCTTCGGGACAGCCGCATTGAGCCCCAGCATTTT
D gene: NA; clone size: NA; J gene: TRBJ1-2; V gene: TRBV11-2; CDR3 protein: CASSLGTGDGYTF; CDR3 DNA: TGTGCCAGCAGCTTAGGAACGGGGGATGGCTACACCTTC
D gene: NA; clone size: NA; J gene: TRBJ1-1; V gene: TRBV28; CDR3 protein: CASSTTGLLVWRTEAFF; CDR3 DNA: TGTGCCAGCAGCACTACAGGGCTTCTAGTATGGAGGACTGAAGCTTTCTTT
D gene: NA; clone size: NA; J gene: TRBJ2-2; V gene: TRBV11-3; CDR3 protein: CASSPSRTVTGELFF; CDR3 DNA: TGTGCCAGCAGCCCCTCCCGGACAGTCACCGGGGAGCTGTTTTTT
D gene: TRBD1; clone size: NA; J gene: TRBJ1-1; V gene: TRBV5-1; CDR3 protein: CASSLGVFRDRGPPMNTEAFF; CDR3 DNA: TGCGCCAGCAGCTTGGGGGTTTTTAGGGACAGGGGGCCCCCGATGAACACTGAAGCTTTCTTT
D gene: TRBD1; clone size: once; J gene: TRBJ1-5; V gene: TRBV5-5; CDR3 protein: CASSPGEGARQPQHF; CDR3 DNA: TGTGCCAGCAGCCCCGGAGAGGGGGCTCGGCAGCCCCAGCATTTT
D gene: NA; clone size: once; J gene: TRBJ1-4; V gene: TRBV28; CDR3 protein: CASSPSRGYEKLFF; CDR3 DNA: TGTGCCAGCAGTCCCAGTAGGGGCTATGAAAAACTGTTTTTT
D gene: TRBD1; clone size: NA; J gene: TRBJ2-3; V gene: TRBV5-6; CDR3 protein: CASSLLGDRGLRSTDTQYF; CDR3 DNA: TGTGCCAGCAGTTTGTTAGGCGACAGGGGGCTTCGGAGCACAGATACGCAGTATTTT
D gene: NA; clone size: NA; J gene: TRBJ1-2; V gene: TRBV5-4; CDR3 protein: CASSLLQEPNYGYTF; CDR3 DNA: TGTGCCAGCAGCTTGTTGCAGGAACCTAACTATGGCTACACCTTC
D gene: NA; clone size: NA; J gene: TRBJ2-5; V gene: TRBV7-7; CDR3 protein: CASSLALQETQYF; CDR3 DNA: TGTGCTAGCAGCTTAGCTCTCCAAGAGACCCAGTACTTC
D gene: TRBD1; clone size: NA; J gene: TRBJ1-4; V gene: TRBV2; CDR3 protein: CASSGRRGQGATNEKLFF; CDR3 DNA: TGTGCCAGCAGTGGACGTAGGGGACAGGGGGCAACTAATGAAAAACTGTTTTTT
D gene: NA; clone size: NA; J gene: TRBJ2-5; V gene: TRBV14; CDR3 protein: CASSPPPSPSRETQYF; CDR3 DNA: TGTGCCAGCAGCCCCCCTCCGTCGCCATCTAGGGAGACCCAGTACTTC
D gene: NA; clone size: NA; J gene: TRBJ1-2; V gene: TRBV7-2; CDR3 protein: CASSPETVFVANYGYTF; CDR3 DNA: TGTGCCAGCAGCCCCGAGACAGTTTTCGTAGCTAACTATGGCTACACCTTC
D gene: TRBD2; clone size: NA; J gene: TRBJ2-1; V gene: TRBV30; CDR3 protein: CAWSVTGGYYNEQFF; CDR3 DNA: TGTGCCTGGAGCGTGACGGGGGGGTACTACAATGAGCAGTTCTTC
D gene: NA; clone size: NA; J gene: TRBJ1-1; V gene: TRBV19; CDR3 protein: CASSMGLDGVGTEAFF; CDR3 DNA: TGTGCCAGTAGTATGGGACTGGATGGGGTGGGCACTGAAGCTTTCTTT
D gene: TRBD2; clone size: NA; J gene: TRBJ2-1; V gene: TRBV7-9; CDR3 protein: CASSSGLVLNEQFF; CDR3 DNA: TGTGCCAGCAGCTCGGGACTAGTGCTCAATGAGCAGTTCTTC
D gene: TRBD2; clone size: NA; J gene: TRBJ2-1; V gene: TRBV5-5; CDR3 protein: CASSPEGASGVNEQFF; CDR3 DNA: TGTGCCAGCAGCCCGGAGGGGGCTAGCGGGGTCAATGAGCAGTTCTTC
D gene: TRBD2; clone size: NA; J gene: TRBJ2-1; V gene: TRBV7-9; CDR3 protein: CTSSYSGGEQFF; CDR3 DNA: TGTACCAGCAGTTACAGCGGGGGTGAGCAGTTCTTC
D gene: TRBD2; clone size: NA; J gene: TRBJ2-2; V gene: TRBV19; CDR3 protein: CASSIVGVAGVGELFF; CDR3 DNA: TGTGCCAGTAGTATAGTGGGAGTAGCGGGAGTCGGGGAGCTGTTTTTT
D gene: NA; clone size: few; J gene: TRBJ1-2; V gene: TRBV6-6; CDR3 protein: CASSNTGINYGYTF; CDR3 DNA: TGTGCCAGCAGTAACACGGGGATAAACTATGGCTACACCTTC
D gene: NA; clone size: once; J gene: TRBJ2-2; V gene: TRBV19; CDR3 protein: CASSIESTGELFF; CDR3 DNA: TGTGCCAGTAGTATAGAGAGCACCGGGGAGCTGTTTTTT
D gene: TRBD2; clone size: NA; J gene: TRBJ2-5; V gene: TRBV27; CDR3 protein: CASSFLASGTGETQYF; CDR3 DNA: TGTGCCAGCAGTTTTTTGGCTAGCGGGACGGGGGAGACCCAGTACTTC
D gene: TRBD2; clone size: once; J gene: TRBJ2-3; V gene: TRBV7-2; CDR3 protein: CASSSLLAVSTDTQYF; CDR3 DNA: TGTGCCAGCAGCTCTTTACTAGCGGTGAGCACAGATACGCAGTATTTT
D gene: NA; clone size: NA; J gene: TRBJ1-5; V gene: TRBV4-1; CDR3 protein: CASSQEEAGGQPQHF; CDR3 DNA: TGCGCCAGCAGCCAAGAGGAGGCAGGAGGTCAGCCCCAGCATTTT
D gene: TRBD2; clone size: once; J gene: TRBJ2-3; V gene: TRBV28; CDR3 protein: CASSSGLAERTDTQYF; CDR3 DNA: TGTGCCAGCAGCTCTGGACTAGCGGAGCGCACAGATACGCAGTATTTT
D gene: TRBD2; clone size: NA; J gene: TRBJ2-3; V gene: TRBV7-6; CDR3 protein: CASSLELAGTPSTDTQYF; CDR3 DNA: TGTGCCAGCAGCTTAGAACTAGCGGGGACCCCTAGCACAGATACGCAGTATTTT
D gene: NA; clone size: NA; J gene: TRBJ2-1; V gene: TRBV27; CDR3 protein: CASSGPGNLNNEQFF; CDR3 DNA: TGTGCCAGCAGCGGACCCGGGAACCTAAACAATGAGCAGTTCTTC
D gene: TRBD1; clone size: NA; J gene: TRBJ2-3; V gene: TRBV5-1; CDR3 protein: CASSPGQGGPDTQYF; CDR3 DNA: TGCGCCAGCAGCCCCGGACAGGGGGGGCCAGATACGCAGTATTTT
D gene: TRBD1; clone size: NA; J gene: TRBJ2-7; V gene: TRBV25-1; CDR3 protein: CASRGQGFAYEQYF; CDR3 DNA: TGTGCCAGCAGGGGACAGGGTTTCGCCTACGAGCAGTACTTC
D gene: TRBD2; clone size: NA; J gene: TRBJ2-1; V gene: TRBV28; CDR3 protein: CASSLYGGRNNEQFF; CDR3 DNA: TGTGCCAGCAGTTTATATGGCGGGAGGAACAATGAGCAGTTCTTC
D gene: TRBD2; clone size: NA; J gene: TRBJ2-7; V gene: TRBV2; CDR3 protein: CASSGGVTSGNSYEQYF; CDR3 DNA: TGTGCCAGCAGTGGTGGGGTGACTAGCGGGAATTCCTACGAGCAGTACTTC
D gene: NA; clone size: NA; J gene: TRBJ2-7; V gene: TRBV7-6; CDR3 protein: CASSPTSGGLYEQYF; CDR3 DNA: TGTGCCAGCAGCCCGACTAGTGGGGGACTCTACGAGCAGTACTTC
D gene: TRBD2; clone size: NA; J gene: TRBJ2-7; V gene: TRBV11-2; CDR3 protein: CASSLVGGTPYEQYF; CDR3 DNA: TGTGCCAGCAGCTTAGTGGGGGGGACCCCCTACGAGCAGTACTTC
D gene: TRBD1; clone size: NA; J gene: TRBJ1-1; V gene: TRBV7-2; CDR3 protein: CASSLVPGTVNTEAFF; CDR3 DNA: TGTGCCAGCAGCTTAGTTCCTGGGACAGTGAACACTGAAGCTTTCTTT
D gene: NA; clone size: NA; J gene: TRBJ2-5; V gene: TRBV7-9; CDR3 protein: CASSLLANQETQYF; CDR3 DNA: TGTGCCAGCAGCTTACTAGCGAACCAAGAGACCCAGTACTTC
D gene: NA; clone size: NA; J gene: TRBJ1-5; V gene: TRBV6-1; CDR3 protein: CASSEGGNQPQHF; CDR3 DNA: TGTGCCAGCAGTGAAGGCGGCAATCAGCCCCAGCATTTT
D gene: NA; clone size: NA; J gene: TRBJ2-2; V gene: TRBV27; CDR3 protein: CASSYLDVPGELFF; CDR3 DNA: TGTGCCAGCAGTTACCTAGATGTCCCCGGGGAGCTGTTTTTT
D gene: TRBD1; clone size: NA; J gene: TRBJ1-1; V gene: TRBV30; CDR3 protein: CAWRSTFGQGVGNDGNTEAFF; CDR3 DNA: TGTGCCTGGAGATCCACCTTCGGACAGGGAGTTGGGAACGATGGTAACACTGAAGCTTTCTTT
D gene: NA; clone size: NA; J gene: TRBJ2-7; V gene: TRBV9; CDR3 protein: CASSVGSGYSYEQYF; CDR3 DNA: TGTGCCAGCAGCGTAGGATCCGGGTACTCCTACGAGCAGTACTTC
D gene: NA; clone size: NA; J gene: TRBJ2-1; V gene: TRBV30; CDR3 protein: CAWKGTSSSYNEQFF; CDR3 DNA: TGTGCCTGGAAAGGGACTTCTAGCTCCTACAATGAGCAGTTCTTC
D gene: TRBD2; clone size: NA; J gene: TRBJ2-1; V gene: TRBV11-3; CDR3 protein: CASSPRLAEAYNEQFF; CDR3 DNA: TGTGCCAGCAGCCCACGACTAGCGGAGGCCTACAATGAGCAGTTCTTC
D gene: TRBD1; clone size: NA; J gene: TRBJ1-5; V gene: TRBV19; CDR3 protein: CASSSLQDRSYSNQPQHF; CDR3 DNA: TGTGCCAGTAGTTCTCTTCAGGACAGGAGTTATAGCAATCAGCCCCAGCATTTT
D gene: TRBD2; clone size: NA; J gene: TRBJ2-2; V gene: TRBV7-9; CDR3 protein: CASSPAGTRDTGELFF; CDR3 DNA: TGTGCCAGCAGCCCAGCCGGGACTAGAGACACCGGGGAGCTGTTTTTT
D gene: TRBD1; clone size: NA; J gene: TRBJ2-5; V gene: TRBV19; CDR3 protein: CASSIQTGGWETQYF; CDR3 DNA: TGTGCCAGTAGTATCCAAACAGGGGGCTGGGAGACCCAGTACTTC
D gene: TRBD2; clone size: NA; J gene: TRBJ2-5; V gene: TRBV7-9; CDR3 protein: CASRPPERVAGDQETQYF; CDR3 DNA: TGTGCCAGCAGACCCCCGGAGAGGGTAGCGGGGGATCAAGAGACCCAGTACTTC
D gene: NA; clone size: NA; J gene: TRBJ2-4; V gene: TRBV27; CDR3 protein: CASSSFDGRGNIQYF; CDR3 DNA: TGTGCCAGCAGTTCGTTCGACGGCCGCGGAAACATTCAGTACTTC
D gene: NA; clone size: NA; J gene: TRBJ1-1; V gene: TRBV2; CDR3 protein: CASSEPGSHTEAFF; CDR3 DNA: TGTGCCAGCAGTGAGCCGGGGTCCCACACTGAAGCTTTCTTT
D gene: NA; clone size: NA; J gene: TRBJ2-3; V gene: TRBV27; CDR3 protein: CASGPLSGATDTQYF; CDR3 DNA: TGTGCCAGCGGTCCTCTAAGCGGAGCCACAGATACGCAGTATTTT
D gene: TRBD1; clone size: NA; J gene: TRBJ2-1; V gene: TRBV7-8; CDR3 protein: CASSSDRAVYNEQFF; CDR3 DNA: TGTGCCAGCAGCTCGGACAGGGCAGTCTACAATGAGCAGTTCTTC